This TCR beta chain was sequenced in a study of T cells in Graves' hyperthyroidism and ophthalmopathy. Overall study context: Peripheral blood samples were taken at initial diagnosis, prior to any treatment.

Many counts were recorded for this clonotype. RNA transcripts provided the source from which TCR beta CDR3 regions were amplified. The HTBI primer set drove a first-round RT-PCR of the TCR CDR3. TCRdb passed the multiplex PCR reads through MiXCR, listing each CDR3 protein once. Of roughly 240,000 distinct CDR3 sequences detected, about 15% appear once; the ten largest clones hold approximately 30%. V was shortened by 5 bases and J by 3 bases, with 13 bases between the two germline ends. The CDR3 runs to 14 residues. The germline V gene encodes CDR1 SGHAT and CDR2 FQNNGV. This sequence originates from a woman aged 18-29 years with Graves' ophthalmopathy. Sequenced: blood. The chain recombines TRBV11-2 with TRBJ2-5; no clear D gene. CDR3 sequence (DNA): TGTGCCAGCAGCAACTACGAGAACGAAGAGACCCAGTACTTC. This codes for CASSNYENEETQYF. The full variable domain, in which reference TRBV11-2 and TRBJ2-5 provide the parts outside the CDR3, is EAGVAQSPRYKIIEKRQSVAFWCNPISGHATLYWYQQILGQGPKLLIQFQNNGVVDDSQLPKDRFSAERLKGVDSTLKIQPAKLEDSAVYLCASSNYENEETQYFGPGTRLLVL.